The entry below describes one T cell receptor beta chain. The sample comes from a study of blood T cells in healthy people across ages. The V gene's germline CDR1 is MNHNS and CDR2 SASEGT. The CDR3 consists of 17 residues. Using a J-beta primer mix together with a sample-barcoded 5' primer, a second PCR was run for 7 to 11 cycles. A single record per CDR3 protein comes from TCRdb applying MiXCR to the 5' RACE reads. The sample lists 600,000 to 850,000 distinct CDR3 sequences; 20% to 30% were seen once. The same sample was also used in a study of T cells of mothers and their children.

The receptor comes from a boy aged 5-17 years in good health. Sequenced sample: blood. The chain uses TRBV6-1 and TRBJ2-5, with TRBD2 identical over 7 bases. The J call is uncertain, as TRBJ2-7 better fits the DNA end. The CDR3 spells CASPPGLPKFSSYEQYF. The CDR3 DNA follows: TGTGCCAGCCCTCCGGGACTACCAAAATTTAGCTCCTACGAGCAGTACTTC.